The 15 T cell receptor beta chains below were found in one sample sequenced in a study of tumor and adjacent non-tumor tissue in lung cancer. A modified ARM-PCR protocol with three rounds of nested PCR amplified TCRbeta. TCRdb re-called the multiplex PCR reads with MiXCR, one entry per CDR3 protein. The sample carries around 200,000 distinct CDR3 sequences, roughly 70% recorded once. The template was RNA from unsorted bulk tissue. The sample taken for sequencing was lung tumor tissue. The receptor source for this set is a man aged 55 to 70 with non-small cell lung cancer.

Ten or more counts support this clonotype. V usage is TRBV12-3 or TRBV12-4 and J usage is TRBJ1-2; 8 nucleotides agree with TRBD1. The V gene end was trimmed by 5 bases and the J gene end by 3 bases; junction bases not matched to a gene: 5. This CDR3 comprises 14 residues. In DNA, the CDR3 is TGTGCCAGCAGTCCTACAGGGGGTCACTATGGCTACACCTTC. It specifies CASSPTGGHYGYTF.

In regard to this clonotype: With a much larger clone just one base away, this may be a read error. The J gene is TRBJ2-3, the V gene TRBV6-5, with 8 bases lining up with TRBD2. Germline trimming cut 10 bases from V and 0 bases from J; bases unmatched to any gene: 9. In germline, CDR1 is MNHEY, CDR2 SVGAGI. The CDR3 length is 15 residues. CDR3 in DNA: TGTGCCATCATGTCGCGGGGGGCTAGCACAGATACGCAGTATTTT. This codes for CAIMSRGASTDTQYF.

About this clonotype itself: A read error is possible here, since a much larger clone lies one base away. The V and J genes are TRBV20-1 and TRBJ2-6, with D possibly matching TRBD2 (5 bases). The V gene's germline CDR1 is DFQATT and CDR2 SNEGSKA (reference sequence). CDR3 size: 15 residues. In DNA, the CDR3 is TGCATTGCTACGACTGCGGGCTCTGGGGCCAACGTCCTGACTTTC. Its protein product is CIATTAGSGANVLTF.

A word on this clonotype: One end of the junction fails to match germline, which may point to a read error. The chain carries TRBV20-1 and TRBJ1-6, with D possibly matching TRBD1 (5 bases). This CDR3 has 16 residues. CDR1 and CDR2 (germline): DFQATT, SNEGSKA (reference sequence). The CDR3 region is CSSREPGRNYNSPLHF. The CDR3 DNA reads as TGCAGTTCTAGAGAACCGGGACGGAACTATAATTCACCCCTCCACTTT.

This clonotype was counted once. Just one base apart from a much larger clone, this may be a read error. The chain combines TRBV28 with TRBJ1-1; D call uncertain. The CDR3 has 11 amino acids. Trimming took 4 bases from V and 1 from J, leaving 1 base between them. Germline loops: CDR1 MDHEN, CDR2 SYDVKM. The CDR3 coding sequence is TGTGCCAGCAGTTCGAACACTGAAGCTTTCTTT. This translates into CASSSNTEAFF.

Note on this clonotype: One end of the junction fails to match germline, which may point to a read error. The rearrangement joins TRBV5-1 to TRBJ1-4; perhaps TRBD1 as D (5 bases). CDR3 length equals 14 residues. CDR1 SGHRS and CDR2 YFSETQ come from the germline V gene. The CDR3 reads CVSSLRGDREKLFF. For the CDR3, the DNA is TGCGTCAGCAGCTTGAGGGGAGATCGAGAAAAACTGTTTTTT.

In the case of this clonotype: At one of its ends the junction is not consistent with the germline gene, which may arise from a read error. V usage is TRBV20-1 and J usage is TRBJ2-1, with TRBD2 matching over 9 bases. The CDR3 consists of 15 residues. Germline V lookup: CDR1 DFQATT, CDR2 SNEGSKA (reference sequence). DNA for the CDR3: TGCAATGCTAGAGGTAGCGGGGGTGCCTACAATGAGCAGTTCTTC. Translating gives CNARGSGGAYNEQFF.

This clonotype was picked up a small number of times. The V and J genes are TRBV6-1 and TRBJ1-2; D perhaps matches TRBD1 (6 bases). The length of the CDR3 is 15 residues. Germline V CDR1 and CDR2: MNHNS, SASEGT. The germline V and J ends were trimmed by 4 bases and 4 bases, with 16 bases remaining between them. The CDR3 coding sequence is TGTGCCAGCAGTGCCTCGGGGACACCCAGCTATGGCTACACCTTC. This encodes CASSASGTPSYGYTF.

Points on this clonotype: This may stem from a read error, because a much larger clone lies one nucleotide away. The chain has TRBV4-2 and TRBJ2-3; TRBD2 aligns across 8 bases. The CDR3 is made up of 16 amino acids. The junction had 9 bases not matched to a gene; V was cut back by 4 bases and J by 3 bases. Germline V gives CDR1 LGHNA, CDR2 YNFKEQ. The CDR3, as DNA: TGTGCCAGCAGCCCGGATAGCGGGAATGGGACAGATACGCAGTATTTT. It translates to CASSPDSGNGTDTQYF.

This clonotype has a count of ten or more. The chain combines TRBV6-1 with TRBJ2-2; a possible D gene is TRBD2 (7 bases). V lost 7 bases to trimming and J lost 0 bases, with 15 bases between them. Germline CDR1 is MNHNS and CDR2 is SASEGT. The CDR3 is made up of 16 amino acids. DNA for the CDR3: TGTGCCAGCATCTCGGCGGGGGCAGCGAACACCGGGGAGCTGTTTTTT. Its translation is CASISAGAANTGELFF.

This sequence joins TRBV12-3 or TRBV12-4 and TRBJ1-6; D not resolved. Trimming removed 5 bases from V and 8 bases from J, with 10 bases in between. The CDR3 consists of 13 residues. The CDR3 protein is CASSLDYDSPLHF. CDR3 in DNA: TGTGCCAGCAGTCTGGATTACGATTCACCCCTCCACTTT.

As concerns this clonotype: Because the CDR3 is missing its conserved closing phenylalanine or tryptophan, this is likely a read error. CDR3 sequence reads: CASSPWAGETQYL. As DNA, the CDR3 is TGCGCCAGCAGCCCGTGGGCCGGGGAGACCCAGTACTTA. The chain joins TRBV4-1 to TRBJ2-5; no definite D call. CDR3 length equals 13 residues. Germline V gene data show CDR1 as MGHRA and CDR2 as YSYEKL. Trimming left V 4 bases short and J 5 bases short, with 11 bases between.

On this clonotype itself: A read error may account for a junction end that differs from germline. The V gene is TRBV12-3 or TRBV12-4, the J gene TRBJ1-1; D possibly corresponds to TRBD1 (6 bases). This CDR3 has 17 amino acids. The CDR3 DNA follows: TGTGCCAGCAGCCAGACCCTAACCCCACAGGGATTCACTGAAGTTTTCTTT. Translating it yields CASSQTLTPQGFTEVFF.

This clonotype was seen more than once but under ten times. This may be a read error, as it is one base from a much larger clone. The V gene is TRBV20-1, the J gene TRBJ2-7, with 10 bases aligning to TRBD2. The germline V gene encodes CDR1 DFQATT and CDR2 SNEGSKA (reference sequence). This CDR3 has 14 residues. The CDR3 region is CSARAAGGLYERYF. The CDR3 nucleotides read TGCAGTGCTAGGGCAGCGGGGGGGCTCTACGAGCGGTACTTC.

Comment on this clonotype: The junction does not match germline at one end; this may be a read error. This rearrangement joins TRBV20-1 to TRBJ2-6; TRBD1 is a possible D gene (5 bases). The CDR3 sequence is 14 residues long. Germline CDR1 reads DFQATT; CDR2 reads SNEGSKA (reference sequence). The CDR3 sequence: CSGKDNTGTNVLTF. In DNA, the CDR3 is TGCAGTGGTAAGGACAACACTGGGACCAACGTCCTGACTTTC.